This TCR beta chain was documented in a study of blood T cell repertoires in COVID-19. For the study at large: COVID-19 samples from acute and convalescent phases originated in the United States, Italy and Spain. PBMCs, B-cell-depleted T cells, or T cells were the source of the cDNA or gDNA that made up the material.

Under the authors' procedure: Estimates of nucleated cell counts were drawn from the amplification of reference gene primers. The method was immunoSEQ multiplex PCR; TCRdb's version includes in-frame clones alone and lacks a portion of them. V and J calls and clone size are given by that table; D and trimming were obtained from the DNA. Of around 150,000 clones listed, more than 75% are singletons. This CDR3 has 14 residues. Looked up from germline, CDR1 is MNHEY and CDR2 is SMNVEV (reference sequence). V was trimmed by 1 base and J by 5 bases, leaving 9 bases between them. This clone turned up a few times.

Sequencing was performed on peripheral blood. This TCR was sampled from a middle-aged woman with acute or convalescent COVID-19. The chain links TRBV27 to TRBJ1-5; possibly TRBD1 for D (5 bases). Written as DNA, the CDR3 is TGTGCCAGCAGTTTATGGGGGGTTGATCAGCCCCAGCATTTT. It is translated as CASSLWGVDQPQHF.